Listed below are T cell receptor beta chains from one sample, sequenced in a study of neoadjuvant anti-PD-1 for oral cavity cancer. Only in-frame clones appear in the TCRdb table, and some are missing; sequencing was by immunoSEQ multiplex PCR. The data show around 8,000 clones, 70% seen once. Here the sequenced sample was PBMCs, taken after nivolumab (anti-PD-1) treatment. The receptors were sampled from a person aged 40-85 years with oral cavity squamous cell carcinoma. Both conserved end residues are part of each CDR3. D genes are given only for firm matches. Clone sizes are given selectively: once, few, many, or a class where the clone is expanded.

j_call | clone_size | v_call | cdr3_length | d_call | cdr3_aa | cdr3_nt
TRBJ2-2 | once | TRBV9 | 13 | - | CASSVTGSGELFF | TGTGCCAGCAGCGTAACCGGGTCCGGGGAGCTGTTTTTT
TRBJ2-5 | few | TRBV10-3 | 14 | - | CAISESEGVKTQYF | TGTGCCATCAGTGAGTCGGAGGGGGTCAAGACCCAGTACTTC
TRBJ1-5 | - | TRBV28 | 18 | - | CASSFYQKGRQGNQPQHF | TGTGCCAGCAGTTTCTACCAAAAGGGTAGGCAGGGGAATCAGCCCCAGCATTTT
TRBJ1-5 | few | TRBV19 | 13 | - | CASGTYSNQPQHF | TGCGCGTCCGGGACCTATAGCAATCAGCCCCAGCATTTT
TRBJ1-5 | few | TRBV7-2 | 14 | TRBD1 | CASSPQGAGQPQHF | TGTGCCAGCAGCCCCCAGGGGGCGGGTCAGCCCCAGCATTTT
TRBJ1-5 | few | TRBV2 | 14 | - | CASSKNGGNQPQHF | TGTGCCAGCAGTAAAAATGGGGGCAATCAGCCCCAGCATTTT
TRBJ2-5 | - | TRBV7-9 | 13 | - | CASSLGYQETQYF | TGTGCCAGCAGCTTGGGTTACCAAGAGACCCAGTACTTC
TRBJ1-3 | - | TRBV10-1 | 16 | - | CASSESGPNSGNTIYF | TGCGCCAGCAGTGAGTCGGGTCCGAACTCTGGAAACACCATATATTTT
TRBJ2-7 | once | TRBV7-8 | 19 | TRBD1 | CASSQRGTGFQGLSYEQYF | TGTGCCAGCAGCCAGAGGGGGACAGGGTTTCAGGGTCTCTCCTACGAGCAGTACTTC
TRBJ2-1 | - | TRBV30 | 14 | - | CAWSKVLSGNEQFF | TGTGCCTGGAGTAAGGTGTTGAGTGGGAATGAGCAGTTCTTC
TRBJ1-1 | - | TRBV30 | 13 | - | CAWSVQGNTEAFF | TGTGCCTGGAGTGTACAGGGGAACACTGAAGCTTTCTTT
TRBJ1-5 | - | TRBV20-1 | 11 | - | CSGGGNQPQHF | TGCAGTGGGGGGGGCAATCAGCCCCAGCATTTT
TRBJ1-2 | - | TRBV7-8 | 14 | - | CASSPGYRSYGYTF | TGTGCCAGCAGCCCTGGTTATCGGTCCTATGGCTACACCTTC
TRBJ2-1 | - | TRBV5-4 | 14 | TRBD1 | CASSLDRGNNEQFF | TGTGCCAGCAGCTTGGACAGGGGAAACAATGAGCAGTTCTTC
TRBJ2-3 | - | TRBV10-3 | 14 | - | CAISESLDLDTQYF | TGTGCCATCAGTGAGTCTCTGGACTTAGATACGCAGTATTTT
TRBJ2-7 | - | TRBV7-8 | 15 | - | CASSSLAVSSYEQYF | TGTGCCAGCAGTTCTTTAGCGGTATCCTCCTACGAGCAGTACTTC
TRBJ2-1 | - | TRBV5-5 | 15 | - | CASSFEDFTYNEQFF | TGTGCCAGCAGCTTCGAGGACTTTACCTACAATGAGCAGTTCTTC